These 7 T cell receptor beta chains came from one sample sequenced in a study of blood T cell repertoires in COVID-19. Measured with immunoSEQ multiplex PCR; TCRdb has only the in-frame clones, and not every one. The table shows hundreds of thousands of clones, with about 90% occurring only once. The sequencing input was peripheral blood. Receptor source: a man aged 55 to 70 with COVID-19, enrolled during active disease.

The chain joins TRBV11-2 to TRBJ2-1; TRBD1 aligns across 7 bases. CDR1 and CDR2 from the germline V gene are SGHAT and FQNNGV. The CDR3 has 13 residues. The J segment lost 9 bases and the V segment lost 4 bases, leaving 6 bases of the junction unmatched. CDR3 sequence reads: CASSSRQGLEQFF. The CDR3 DNA is TGTGCCAGCAGCTCCCGACAGGGCCTTGAGCAGTTCTTC.

The gene calls are TRBV19 and TRBJ2-4, with TRBD1 matching over 7 bases. V gave up 4 bases and J gave up 7 bases; unmatched junction bases: 7. The CDR3 has 14 residues. The germline V gene encodes CDR1 LNHDA and CDR2 SQIVND (reference sequence). CDR3 coding DNA: TGTGCCAGTAGTAGACAGGGTAGTAGCAACATTCAGTACTTC. This translates into CASSRQGSSNIQYF.

The rearrangement uses TRBV3-1 (or the pseudogene TRBV3-2) and TRBJ2-7; D may be TRBD1 (6 bases). V shed 3 bases and J shed 7 bases, with 25 bases lying between them. Germline loops: CDR1 LGHDT, CDR2 YNNKEL (reference sequence). The CDR3 is made up of 17 amino acids. The CDR3 DNA sequence: TGTGCCAGCAGCCATGGGGTCGGGGCGGACTCACAGGGAGAGCAGTACTTC. This encodes CASSHGVGADSQGEQYF.

J is TRBJ2-1 and V is TRBV27; 10 nucleotides align to TRBD2. Trimming cost V 6 bases and J 0 bases; bases outside gene matches: 8. The length of the CDR3 is 17 residues. Per the germline V gene, CDR1 is MNHEY and CDR2 is SMNVEV (reference sequence). CDR3 nucleotides: TGTGCCAGCAGACTTAGCGGGGGGTCAAGCTCCTACAATGAGCAGTTCTTC. Protein product: CASRLSGGSSSYNEQFF.

The V and J genes are TRBV2 and TRBJ1-4; 10 bases align to TRBD1. Germline V gene lookup returns CDR1 SNHLY and CDR2 FYNNEI. Germline trimming cut 6 bases from V and 1 base from J; bases unmatched to any gene: 2. The length of the CDR3 is 15 residues. CDR3 residues: CASRGQGVTNEKLFF. The DNA of the CDR3 is TGTGCCAGCAGAGGACAGGGGGTAACTAATGAAAAACTGTTTTTT.

The genes are TRBV6-6 and TRBJ1-6; 10 bases line up with TRBD1. Germline loops: CDR1 MNHNY, CDR2 SVGAGI (reference sequence). CDR3 length equals 15 residues. With 9 bases clipped from V and 5 bases from J, the junction kept 7 bases outside the gene matches. The CDR3 protein is CASITGTGDNSPLHF. Written as DNA, the CDR3 is TGTGCCAGTATCACCGGGACAGGGGATAATTCACCCCTCCACTTT.

V and J are TRBV10-3 and TRBJ2-7; D is uncertain. Germline CDR1 reads ENHRY; CDR2 reads SYGVKD. V dropped 5 bases and J dropped 0 bases, with 14 bases sitting between them. The CDR3 has 15 residues. The CDR3: CAISPSKTVSYEQYF. The CDR3, as DNA: TGTGCCATCAGTCCCTCGAAAACAGTCTCCTACGAGCAGTACTTC.